These 2 T cell receptor beta chains were sequenced from one sample in a study of T cell clonality in common variable immunodeficiency. Findings of the study overall: Fewer deletions and N-nucleotide insertions were reportedly seen in common variable immunodeficiency TCR beta sequences.

These TCRs' antigens remain unknown. TCRdb's copy holds only in-frame clones and misses some; the assay was immunoSEQ multiplex PCR. This sample includes 25,000 to 30,000 clones with no singletons; its ten biggest clones take up just under 30%. The material sequenced was peripheral blood mononuclear cells. These TCRs come from a human donor with common variable immunodeficiency.

This clone was observed at least ten times. The CDR3 is cut off 3 residues early in the read; its end comes from the germline J gene. The chain employs TRBV2 and TRBJ1-1; 8 bases align to TRBD1. Trimming at V came to 1 base and at J to 5 bases, leaving 6 bases not matched to a gene. The CDR3 has 15 residues. Germline V gives CDR1 SNHLY, CDR2 FYNNEI. CDR3 amino acids: CASSEGIGDRTEAFF. The sequenced part of the CDR3 DNA is TGTGCCAGCAGTGAAGGAATAGGGGACAGGACTGAA.

This clone has more than one count but fewer than ten. The sequenced fragment ends 3 residues before the CDR3 boundary, so the rest is inferred from the germline J gene. The chain combines TRBV7-9 with TRBJ2-5; D is perhaps TRBD1 (6 bases). The V gene lost 2 bases and the J gene lost 3 bases, with 10 bases spanning the gap. Germline V gene data show CDR1 as SEHNR and CDR2 as FQNEAQ (reference sequence). The CDR3 extends over 14 amino acids. The CDR3 region is CASSLTGRKETQYF. The part of the CDR3 DNA that was read is TGTGCCAGCAGCTTAACAGGGAGAAAAGAGACC.